The clone carrying this T cell receptor (beta chain) appeared a few times. Its cognate antigen is unknown. V lost 3 bases and J lost 6; bases outside the gene matches: 8. Germline V gene data show CDR1 as SGHDN and CDR2 as FVKESK. CDR3 length: 16 residues. The sample belongs to a study of cytomegalovirus exposure and HLA in healthy donors. Overall study context: Falling in the Caucasian-associated ancestry cluster were less than 85% of 300 to 500 genotyped donors. General study points: A link between a missense DCLRE1C variant and TCR beta V- and J-gene trimming emerged from a later analysis.

Primers included in the PCR were 60 Vbeta and 13 Jbeta primers. In the original workflow: In a later analysis, about 12 million of 75 million to 85 million unique beta chains occurred in at least two donors. Profiled with immunoSEQ multiplex PCR; TCRdb holds only in-frame clones, not every one. The DNA gave D and trimming, while V, J and clone size come from that table. The data contain around 130,000 clones, around 73% of them singletons. Sequencing input: PBMCs. The gene calls are TRBV14 and TRBJ2-2; 9 positions agree with TRBD1. The clonotype was recovered from a man over 45 in good health and CMV-seronegative. The CDR3 reads CASSHDRGTVPGELFF. For the CDR3, the DNA is TGTGCCAGCAGCCATGACAGGGGGACAGTCCCCGGGGAGCTGTTTTTT.